This T cell receptor (beta chain) was captured by sequencing in a study of tumor T cells in aggressive B-cell lymphoma. Profiling relied on immunoSEQ multiplex PCR, and the TCRdb table lists in-frame clones only, not all of them. The sample includes 4,000 to 5,000 clones, roughly 88% of them seen just once. This clone was seen only a few times. The CDR3 contains 13 residues. V lost 10 bases and J lost 5, with 18 bases in between. In germline, CDR1 is LNHDA, CDR2 SQIVND (reference sequence). The source is an adult with diffuse large B cell lymphoma. This chain uses TRBV19 with TRBJ2-7, with a tentative D call TRBD1 (6 bases). The source material was tumor tissue. CDR3 amino acids: CATNAQGDHEQYF. The DNA for the CDR3 is TGTGCCACAAATGCACAGGGAGACCACGAGCAGTACTTC.